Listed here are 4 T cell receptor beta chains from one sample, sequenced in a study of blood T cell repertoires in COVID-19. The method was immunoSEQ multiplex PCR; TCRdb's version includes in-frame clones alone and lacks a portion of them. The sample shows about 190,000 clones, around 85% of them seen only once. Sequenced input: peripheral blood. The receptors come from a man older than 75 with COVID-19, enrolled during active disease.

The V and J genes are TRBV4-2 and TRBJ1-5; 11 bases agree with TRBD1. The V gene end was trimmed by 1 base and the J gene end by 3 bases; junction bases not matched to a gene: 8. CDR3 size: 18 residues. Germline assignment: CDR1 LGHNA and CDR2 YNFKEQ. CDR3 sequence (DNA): TGTGCCAGCAGCCAAGTTGGGAGGGACAGGGGGGACAATCAGCCCCAGCATTTT. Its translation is CASSQVGRDRGDNQPQHF.

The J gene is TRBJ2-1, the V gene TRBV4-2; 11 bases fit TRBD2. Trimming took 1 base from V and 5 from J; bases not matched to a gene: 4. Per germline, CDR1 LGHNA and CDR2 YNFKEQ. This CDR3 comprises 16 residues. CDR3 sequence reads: CASSQGSGGVNNEQFF. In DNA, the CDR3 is TGTGCCAGCAGCCAAGGTAGCGGGGGGGTGAACAATGAGCAGTTCTTC.

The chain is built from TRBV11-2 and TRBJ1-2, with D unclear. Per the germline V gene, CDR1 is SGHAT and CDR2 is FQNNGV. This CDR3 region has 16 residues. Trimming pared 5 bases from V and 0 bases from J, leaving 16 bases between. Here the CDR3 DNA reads TGTGCCAGCAGCGAAATTTCGGGGTTAGCTAACTATGGCTACACCTTC. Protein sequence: CASSEISGLANYGYTF.

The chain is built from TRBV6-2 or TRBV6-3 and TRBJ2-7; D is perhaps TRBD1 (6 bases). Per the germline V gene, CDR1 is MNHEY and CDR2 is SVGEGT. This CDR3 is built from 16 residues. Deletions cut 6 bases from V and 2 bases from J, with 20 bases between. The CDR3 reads CASSPPGAIRAYEQYF. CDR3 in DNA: TGTGCCAGCAGCCCTCCAGGGGCCATCAGGGCCTACGAGCAGTACTTC.